These T cell receptor beta chains were read from a single sample in a study of blood T cell repertoires in COVID-19. TCRdb keeps only in-frame clones here, not all; method: immunoSEQ multiplex PCR. The sample lists 100,000 to 150,000 clones, around 74% occurring once. Input material: peripheral blood. All receptors derive from an older man with COVID-19, enrolled during active disease. CDR3s include the opening cysteine and the closing phenylalanine or tryptophan. The order of the fields is V gene, D gene, clone size, J gene, CDR3 protein, CDR3 DNA. D genes are given only for firm matches. Clone sizes are given selectively: once, few, many, or a class where the clone is expanded.

>TRBV18|.|few|TRBJ1-1
CASSPSTGIEAFF
TGTGCCAGCTCACCATCGACAGGCATTGAAGCTTTCTTT
>TRBV24-1|.|.|TRBJ2-3
CATREQNTDTQYF
TGTGCCACCAGAGAACAAAACACAGATACGCAGTATTTT
>TRBV5-4|.|.|TRBJ1-1
CASTPWGGRNTEAFF
TGTGCCAGCACCCCCTGGGGGGGAAGGAACACTGAAGCTTTCTTT
>TRBV18|.|.|TRBJ1-1
CASLLSMGLDTEAFF
TGTGCCAGCTTACTCTCAATGGGGCTTGACACTGAAGCTTTCTTT
>TRBV19|.|.|TRBJ1-5
CASSMGGRSNQPQHF
TGTGCCAGTAGTATGGGGGGGCGATCCAATCAGCCCCAGCATTTT
>TRBV18|TRBD1|.|TRBJ2-3
CASSPPRGQSTDTQYF
TGTGCCAGCTCACCACCGAGGGGGCAAAGCACAGATACGCAGTATTTT
>TRBV7-2|TRBD2|.|TRBJ2-5
CASSLAPGLAGETQYF
TGTGCCAGCAGCTTAGCGCCGGGACTAGCGGGAGAGACCCAGTACTTC
>TRBV7-9|.|.|TRBJ1-2
CASSLGRMGPMDYGYTF
TGTGCCAGCAGCTTAGGAAGGATGGGGCCCATGGACTATGGCTACACCTTC
>TRBV15|.|once|TRBJ2-3
CATSRGAAHSDTQYF
TGTGCCACCAGCCGGGGGGCGGCCCACTCAGATACGCAGTATTTT
>TRBV27|.|.|TRBJ2-7
CASSFFGEDEQYF
TGTGCCAGCAGTTTTTTTGGGGAGGACGAGCAGTACTTC
>TRBV6-6|TRBD1|.|TRBJ1-5
CASSPRTGTYSNQPQHF
TGTGCCAGCAGTCCCCGGACAGGGACTTATAGCAATCAGCCCCAGCATTTT
>TRBV6-5|.|few|TRBJ2-1
CASSTIYNEQFF
TGTGCCAGCAGTACTATTTACAATGAGCAGTTCTTC
>TRBV7-2|.|few|TRBJ2-5
CASSPSNAAAQETQYF
TGTGCCAGCAGTCCGTCGAATGCAGCGGCTCAAGAGACCCAGTACTTC
>TRBV19|TRBD2|.|TRBJ2-1
CASSPLAGSGGNEQFF
TGTGCCAGTAGTCCATTAGCGGGAAGCGGGGGCAATGAGCAGTTCTTC
>TRBV21-1|.|.|TRBJ2-5
CASSRLALEETQYF
TGTGCCAGCAGCAGGCTAGCCCTAGAAGAGACCCAGTACTTC
>TRBV19|TRBD2|.|TRBJ2-7
CASRIVAGTYEQYF
TGTGCCAGTAGGATAGTAGCGGGAACCTACGAGCAGTACTTC
>TRBV7-2|.|.|TRBJ2-3
CASSLVLGGGSTQYF
TGTGCCAGCAGCTTAGTACTGGGGGGAGGAAGTACGCAGTATTTT
>TRBV5-1|.|.|TRBJ2-1
CASSATGGDEQFF
TGCGCCAGCAGCGCAACAGGGGGGGATGAGCAGTTCTTC
>TRBV5-1|TRBD2|.|TRBJ2-7
CASSLGTSGVYYEQYF
TGCGCCAGCAGCTTGGGGACTAGCGGGGTCTATTACGAGCAGTACTTC
>TRBV5-5|TRBD1|.|TRBJ2-7
CASSLWTGVGEQYF
TGTGCCAGCAGCTTGTGGACAGGGGTGGGCGAGCAGTACTTC
>TRBV27|TRBD2|.|TRBJ2-7
CASSFHPQLAGIYEQYF
TGTGCCAGCAGTTTCCACCCCCAGCTAGCGGGTATCTACGAGCAGTACTTC
>TRBV28|.|.|TRBJ1-3
CASSLLGAVHPTFSGNTIYF
TGTGCCAGCAGTTTACTGGGGGCAGTACACCCAACGTTCTCTGGAAACACCATATATTTT
>TRBV27|TRBD2|.|TRBJ2-5
CASSLLAGVGETQYF
TGTGCCAGCAGTTTACTAGCGGGAGTCGGGGAGACCCAGTACTTC
>TRBV11-3|.|.|TRBJ2-3
CASSLRDSEDTQYF
TGTGCCAGCAGCTTACGGGACTCCGAGGATACGCAGTATTTT
>TRBV27|.|.|TRBJ2-1
CASSPDLYNEQFF
TGTGCCAGCAGTCCGGACTTGTACAATGAGCAGTTCTTC
>TRBV6-5|TRBD1|few|TRBJ1-1
CASSLRTGVIMEAFF
TGTGCCAGCAGTCTCCGGACAGGGGTAATAATGGAAGCTTTCTTT
>TRBV7-3|TRBD1|.|TRBJ1-2
CASSSGTAGYGYTF
TGTGCCAGCAGCTCCGGGACAGCCGGCTATGGCTACACCTTC
>TRBV5-4|.|.|TRBJ1-3
CASSSHYSQGPSGNTIYF
TGTGCCAGCAGCTCCCACTACAGCCAGGGCCCCTCTGGAAACACCATATATTTT
>TRBV9|TRBD2|.|TRBJ2-7
CASSVTGTSYEQYF
TGTGCCAGCAGCGTTACCGGGACTAGCTACGAGCAGTACTTC
>TRBV7-2|.|few|TRBJ2-1
CASSQSLGGGGKQFF
TGTGCCAGCAGCCAGAGTTTGGGGGGTGGTGGTAAGCAGTTCTTC
>TRBV12-3/TRBV12-4|TRBD1|.|TRBJ1-2
CASTQQGPYGYTF
TGTGCCAGCACCCAACAGGGGCCTTATGGCTACACCTTC
>TRBV19|TRBD1|.|TRBJ1-2
CASSPGRGRYDYGYTF
TGTGCCAGTAGTCCCGGGAGGGGGCGTTACGACTATGGCTACACCTTC
>TRBV19|TRBD1|.|TRBJ1-2
CASSQGATANYGYTF
TGTGCCAGCTCCCAGGGGGCGACGGCTAACTATGGCTACACCTTC
>TRBV5-4|.|few|TRBJ1-1
CASSLDRNTEAFF
TGTGCCAGCAGCTTGGATAGGAACACTGAAGCTTTCTTT
>TRBV4-2|TRBD2|few|TRBJ2-1
CASSRGTSGLSDNEQFF
TGTGCCAGCAGCCGAGGGACTAGCGGCCTGTCTGACAATGAGCAGTTCTTC
>TRBV6-6|TRBD1|.|TRBJ1-5
CASSYQGARGQPQHF
TGTGCCAGCAGCTACCAGGGGGCTCGAGGACAGCCCCAGCATTTT
>TRBV19|TRBD1|.|TRBJ2-1
CASSVGMRQGYNEQFF
TGTGCCAGTAGTGTCGGGATGAGACAGGGCTACAATGAGCAGTTCTTC
>TRBV21-1|.|.|TRBJ2-5
CASSKALRVSLAALYQETQYF
TGTGCCAGCAGCAAGGCCCTTAGGGTATCCTTAGCGGCTCTTTACCAAGAGACCCAGTACTTC
>TRBV12-3/TRBV12-4|.|.|TRBJ1-2
CASSLGQGHGYTF
TGTGCCAGCAGTTTAGGGCAGGGTCACGGCTACACCTTC
>TRBV29-1|TRBD1|few|TRBJ2-7
CSVADRQGYEQYF
TGCAGCGTTGCGGACAGGCAGGGCTACGAGCAGTACTTC